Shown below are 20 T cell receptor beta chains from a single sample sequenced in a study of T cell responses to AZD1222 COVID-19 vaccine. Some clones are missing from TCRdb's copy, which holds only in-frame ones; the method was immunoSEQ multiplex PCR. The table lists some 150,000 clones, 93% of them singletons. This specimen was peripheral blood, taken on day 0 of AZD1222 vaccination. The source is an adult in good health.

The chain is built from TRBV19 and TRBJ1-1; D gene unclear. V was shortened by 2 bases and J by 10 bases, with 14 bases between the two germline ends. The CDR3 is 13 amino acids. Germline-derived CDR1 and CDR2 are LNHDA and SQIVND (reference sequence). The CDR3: CASSIRSQDVAFF. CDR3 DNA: TGTGCCAGTAGTATAAGAAGCCAGGATGTAGCTTTCTTT.

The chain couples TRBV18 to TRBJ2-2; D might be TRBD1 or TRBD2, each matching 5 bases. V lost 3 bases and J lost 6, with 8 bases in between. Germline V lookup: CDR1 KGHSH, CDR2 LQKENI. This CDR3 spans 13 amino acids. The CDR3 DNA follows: TGTGCCAGCTCACCTGGGGGTGCCGGGGAGCTGTTTTTT. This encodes CASSPGGAGELFF.

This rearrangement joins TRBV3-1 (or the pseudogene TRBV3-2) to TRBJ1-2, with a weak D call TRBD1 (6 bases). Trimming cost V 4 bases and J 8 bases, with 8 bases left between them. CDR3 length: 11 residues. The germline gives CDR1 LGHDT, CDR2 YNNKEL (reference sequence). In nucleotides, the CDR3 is TGTGCCAGCAGCCGAGGGGGAGGCTACACCTTC. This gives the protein CASSRGGGYTF.

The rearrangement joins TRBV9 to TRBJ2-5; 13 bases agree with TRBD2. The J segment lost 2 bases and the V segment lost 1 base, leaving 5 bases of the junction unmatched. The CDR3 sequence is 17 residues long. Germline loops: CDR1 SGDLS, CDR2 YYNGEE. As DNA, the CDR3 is TGTGCCAGCAGCGTATCACTAGCGGGGGGGAGGCAAGAGACCCAGTACTTC. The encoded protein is CASSVSLAGGRQETQYF.

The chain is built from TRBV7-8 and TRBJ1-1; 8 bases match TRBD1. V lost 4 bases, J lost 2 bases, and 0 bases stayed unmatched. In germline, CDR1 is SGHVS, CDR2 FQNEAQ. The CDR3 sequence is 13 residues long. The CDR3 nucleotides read TGTGCCAGCAGCTCAGGGGGCAACACTGAAGCTTTCTTT. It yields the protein CASSSGGNTEAFF.

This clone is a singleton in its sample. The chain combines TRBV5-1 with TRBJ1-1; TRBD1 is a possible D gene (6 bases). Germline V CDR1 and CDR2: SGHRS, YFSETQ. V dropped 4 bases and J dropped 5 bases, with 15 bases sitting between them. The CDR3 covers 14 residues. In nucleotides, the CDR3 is TGCGCCAGCAGCGTGGGACACCGAGGGACTGAAGCTTTCTTT. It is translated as CASSVGHRGTEAFF.

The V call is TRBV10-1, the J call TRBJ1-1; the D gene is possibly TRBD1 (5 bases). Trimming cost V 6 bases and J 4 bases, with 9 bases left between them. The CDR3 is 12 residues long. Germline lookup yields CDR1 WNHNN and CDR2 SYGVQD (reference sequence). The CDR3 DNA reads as TGCGCCAGCAGGGGACCAAGCACTGAAGCTTTCTTT. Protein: CASRGPSTEAFF.

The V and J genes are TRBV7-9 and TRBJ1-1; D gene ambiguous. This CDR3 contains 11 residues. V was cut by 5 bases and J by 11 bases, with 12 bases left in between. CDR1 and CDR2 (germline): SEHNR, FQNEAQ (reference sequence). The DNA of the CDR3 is TGTGCCAGCAGCCCCCGGCAGGCGGCTTTCTTT. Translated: CASSPRQAAFF.

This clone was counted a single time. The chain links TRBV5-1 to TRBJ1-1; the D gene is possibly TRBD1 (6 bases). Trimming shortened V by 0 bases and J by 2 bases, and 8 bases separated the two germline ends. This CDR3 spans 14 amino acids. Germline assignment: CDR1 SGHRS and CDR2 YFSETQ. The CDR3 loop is CASSLEQGNTEAFF. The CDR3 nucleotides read TGCGCCAGCAGCTTGGAACAGGGAAACACTGAAGCTTTCTTT.

The DNA of the CDR3 is TGTGCCAGCAGTTACGATAAGCGGAGCCGTGGCTACACCTTC. As protein: CASSYDKRSRGYTF. The V call is TRBV6-5, the J call TRBJ1-2; D gene uncertain. Germline assignment: CDR1 MNHEY and CDR2 SVGAGI. This CDR3 comprises 14 residues. The germline V and J ends were trimmed by 2 bases and 7 bases, with 14 bases remaining between them.

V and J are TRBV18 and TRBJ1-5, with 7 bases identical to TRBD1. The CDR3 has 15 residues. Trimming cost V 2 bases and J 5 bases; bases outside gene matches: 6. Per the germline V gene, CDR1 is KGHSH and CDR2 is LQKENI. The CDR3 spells CASSPATGSDQPQHF. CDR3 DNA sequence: TGTGCCAGCTCACCAGCGACAGGGTCCGATCAGCCCCAGCATTTT.

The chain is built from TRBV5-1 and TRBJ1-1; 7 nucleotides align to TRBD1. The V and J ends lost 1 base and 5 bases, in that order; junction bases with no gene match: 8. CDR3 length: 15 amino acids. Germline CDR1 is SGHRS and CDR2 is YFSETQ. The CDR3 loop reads CASSLLGQAGTEAFF. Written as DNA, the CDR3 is TGCGCCAGCAGCTTGCTCGGACAGGCGGGGACTGAAGCTTTCTTT. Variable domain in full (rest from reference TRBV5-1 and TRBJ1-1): KAGVTQTPRYLIKTRGQQVTLSCSPISGHRSVSWYQQTPGQGLQFLFEYFSETQRNKGNFPGRFSGRQFSNSRSEMNVSTLELGDSALYLCASSLLGQAGTEAFFGQGTRLTVV.

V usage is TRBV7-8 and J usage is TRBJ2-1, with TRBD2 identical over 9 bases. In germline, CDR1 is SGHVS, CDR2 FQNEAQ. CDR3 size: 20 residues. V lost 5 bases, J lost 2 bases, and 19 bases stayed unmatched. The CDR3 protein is CASSQERLAVPQAAYNEQFF. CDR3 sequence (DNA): TGTGCCAGCAGCCAAGAGCGACTAGCGGTACCCCAGGCTGCCTACAATGAGCAGTTCTTC.

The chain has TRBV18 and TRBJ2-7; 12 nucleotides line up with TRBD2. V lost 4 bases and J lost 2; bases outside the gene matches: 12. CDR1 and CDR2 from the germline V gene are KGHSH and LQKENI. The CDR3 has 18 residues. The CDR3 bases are TGTGCCAGCTCACGGAGACTAGCGGGAGAATGGGGGGCCTACGAGCAGTACTTC. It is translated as CASSRRLAGEWGAYEQYF.

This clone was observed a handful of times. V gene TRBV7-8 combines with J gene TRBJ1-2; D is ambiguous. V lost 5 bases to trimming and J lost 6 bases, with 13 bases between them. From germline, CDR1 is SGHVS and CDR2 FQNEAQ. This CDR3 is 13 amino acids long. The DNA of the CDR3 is TGTGCCAGCAGCCGGTACCCAAACCATGGCTACACCTTC. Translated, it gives CASSRYPNHGYTF.

CDR3 in amino acids: CASSFRQGPDYEQYF. The DNA of the CDR3 is TGTGCCAGCAGCTTTCGGCAGGGCCCTGACTACGAGCAGTACTTC. This chain uses TRBV13 with TRBJ2-7; possible D gene TRBD1, 5 bases. The CDR3 is 15 residues long. The V and J ends lost 3 bases and 3 bases respectively, with 15 bases between them. The germline V gene encodes CDR1 PRHDT and CDR2 FYEKMQ (reference sequence).

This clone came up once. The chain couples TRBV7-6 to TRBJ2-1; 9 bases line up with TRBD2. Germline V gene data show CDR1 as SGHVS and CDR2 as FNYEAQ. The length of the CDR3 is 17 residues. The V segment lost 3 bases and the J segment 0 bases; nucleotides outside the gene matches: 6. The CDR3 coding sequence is TGTGCCAGCAGCTTTCGTCCTAGCGGGGCCTCCTACAATGAGCAGTTCTTC. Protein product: CASSFRPSGASYNEQFF.

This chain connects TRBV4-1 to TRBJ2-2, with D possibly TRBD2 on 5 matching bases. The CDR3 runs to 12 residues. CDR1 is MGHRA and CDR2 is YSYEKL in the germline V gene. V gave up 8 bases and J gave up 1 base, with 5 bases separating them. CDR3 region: CASGRNTGELFF. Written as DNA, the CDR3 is TGCGCCAGCGGGAGGAACACCGGGGAGCTGTTTTTT.

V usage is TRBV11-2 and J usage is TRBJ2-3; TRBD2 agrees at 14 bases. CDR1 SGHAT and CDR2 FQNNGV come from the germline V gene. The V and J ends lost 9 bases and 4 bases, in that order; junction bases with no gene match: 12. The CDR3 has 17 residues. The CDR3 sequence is CASYVGLAGDTSDTQYF. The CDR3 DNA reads TGTGCCAGTTACGTGGGACTAGCGGGGGATACCTCAGATACGCAGTATTTT.

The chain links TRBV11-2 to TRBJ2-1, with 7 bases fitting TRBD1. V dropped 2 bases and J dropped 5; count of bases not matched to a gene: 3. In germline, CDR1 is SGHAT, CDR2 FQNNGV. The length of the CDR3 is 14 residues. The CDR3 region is CASSLTGANNEQFF. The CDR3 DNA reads TGTGCCAGCAGCTTAACAGGGGCCAACAATGAGCAGTTCTTC.